The TCR beta chain described here comes from a study of blood T cells in healthy people across ages. Overall study findings and caveats: Older age went with lower TCR beta diversity per million T cells, in a roughly linear way.

The use of a sample-barcoded 5' primer and a J-beta primer mix characterized a second PCR of roughly 7 to 12 cycles. Each CDR3 protein gets one entry after TCRdb re-called the 5' RACE reads with MiXCR. The sample consists of over 1,200,000 distinct CDR3 sequences, around 59% of them appearing once. Turning to this clonotype: What it binds is unknown.

With 6 bases clipped from V and 4 bases from J, the junction kept 9 bases outside the gene matches. Germline loops: CDR1 MNHEY, CDR2 SMNVEV (reference sequence). This CDR3 is 16 amino acids long. Every sample gave at least 6 micrograms of total RNA when it was extracted. This sequence originates from a man aged 18 to 29 in good health. The J gene is TRBJ2-3, the V gene TRBV27; the match to TRBD2 covers 11 bases. Sequencing was carried out using blood. The CDR3 DNA reads TGTGCCAGCAGACCCATAGCGGGAGGGTGGGCAGATACGCAGTATTTT. Amino acid sequence: CASRPIAGGWADTQYF.